Below, 27 T cell receptor beta chains from the same sample are listed, as sequenced in a study of blood T cell repertoires in COVID-19. Profiling relied on immunoSEQ multiplex PCR, and the TCRdb table lists in-frame clones only, not all of them. The table records 200,000 to 250,000 clones, approximately 86% of them present only once. The sample consisted of PBMCs or T cells enriched from blood (not recorded which). The origin of the receptors is a woman aged 40 to 49 with acute COVID-19.

The rearrangement links TRBV2 to TRBJ1-2; TRBD1 matches 8 bases. Per germline, CDR1 SNHLY and CDR2 FYNNEI. The ends lost 7 bases at V and 8 bases at J; junction bases unmatched: 6. CDR3 length: 12 amino acids. CDR3 sequence reads: CASNRGSGGYTF. The DNA for the CDR3 is TGTGCCAGCAACAGGGGGTCTGGCGGCTACACCTTC.

This chain joins TRBV5-6 and TRBJ2-1; tentatively, D is TRBD2 (6 bases). The CDR3 loop spans 16 amino acids. The V gene's germline CDR1 is SGHDT and CDR2 YYEEEE. Trimming cost V 5 bases and J 0 bases, with 15 bases left between them. The CDR3, as DNA: TGTGCCAGCAGGTCCGGGACTTATAGCTCCTACAATGAGCAGTTCTTC. It yields the protein CASRSGTYSSYNEQFF.

This clone occurred once. The gene calls are TRBV5-1 and TRBJ1-1; possibly TRBD1 for D (5 bases). Germline values: CDR1 SGHRS, CDR2 YFSETQ. The CDR3 is 13 amino acids. V lost 0 bases and J lost 6, with 9 bases in between. Here the CDR3 DNA reads TGCGCCAGCAGCTTGGAACGGGGGGCTGAAGCTTTCTTT. Its protein is CASSLERGAEAFF.

In its sample, this clone was seen a few times. This chain connects TRBV13 to TRBJ2-2, with D tentatively TRBD2 (5 bases). V shed 7 bases and J shed 4 bases, with 16 bases lying between them. There are 15 residues in the CDR3. CDR1 PRHDT and CDR2 FYEKMQ come from the germline V gene (reference sequence). The CDR3 loop reads CASTRQERPTGELFF. In DNA, the CDR3 is TGTGCCAGCACCCGTCAGGAGCGGCCCACCGGGGAGCTGTTTTTT. Complete variable domain (other parts from reference TRBV13 and TRBJ2-2): AAGVIQSPRHLIKEKRETATLKCYPIPRHDTVYWYQQGPGQDPQFLISFYEKMQSDKGSIPDRFSAQQFSDYHSELNMSSLELGDSALYFCASTRQERPTGELFFGEGSRLTVL.

This CDR3 is CASSPRGLAGGKDTQYF. DNA of the CDR3: TGTGCCAGCTCACCTAGGGGACTAGCGGGAGGAAAAGATACGCAGTATTTT. This rearrangement joins TRBV18 to TRBJ2-3; 15 nucleotides align to TRBD2. V lost 3 bases to trimming and J lost 5 bases; unmatched junction nucleotides: 6. This CDR3 has 17 amino acids. CDR1 and CDR2 from the germline V gene are KGHSH and LQKENI.

This clone has a single count. The CDR3 loop is CASSLRPTGGDSGNTIYF. DNA of the CDR3: TGTGCCAGCAGCTTAAGACCCACTGGGGGGGACTCTGGAAACACCATATATTTT. This chain uses TRBV7-6 with TRBJ1-3, with TRBD1 as a possible D gene (5 bases). Germline CDR1 is SGHVS and CDR2 is FNYEAQ. The germline V and J ends were trimmed by 2 bases and 0 bases, with 17 bases remaining between them. The CDR3 is made up of 18 amino acids.

V usage is TRBV6-1 and J usage is TRBJ2-2; D unresolved. The CDR3 is made up of 15 amino acids. Germline V gene data show CDR1 as MNHNS and CDR2 as SASEGT. V dropped 3 bases and J dropped 4 bases, with 12 bases sitting between them. CDR3 region: CASSDTRLGTGELFF. As DNA, the CDR3 is TGTGCCAGCAGTGACACCAGGCTCGGCACCGGGGAGCTGTTTTTT.

The rearrangement joins TRBV28 to TRBJ1-3; D unresolved. In germline, CDR1 is MDHEN, CDR2 SYDVKM. This CDR3 has 13 residues. Trimming removed 2 bases from V and 6 bases from J, with 8 bases in between. Here the CDR3 DNA reads TGTGCCAGCAGTTTAAACAGCTTAAACACCATATATTTT. Translated, it gives CASSLNSLNTIYF. Full variable domain (rest looked up from reference TRBV28 and TRBJ1-3): DVKVTQSSRYLVKRTGEKVFLECVQDMDHENMFWYRQDPGLGLRLIYFSYDVKMKEKGDIPEGYSVSREKKERFSLILESASTNQTSMYLCASSLNSLNTIYFGEGSWLTVV.

The V and J genes are TRBV4-1 and TRBJ1-2, with TRBD1 identical over 10 bases. With 0 bases clipped from V and 2 bases from J, the junction kept 6 bases outside the gene matches. The germline CDR1 and CDR2 sequences are MGHRA and YSYEKL. The CDR3 is 17 residues long. CDR3 bases: TGCGCCAGCAGCCAAGATAGGATGGGACAGGGGAACTATGGCTACACCTTC. Protein sequence: CASSQDRMGQGNYGYTF.

The V gene is TRBV10-3, the J gene TRBJ1-2; 7 nucleotides agree with TRBD1. V gave up 6 bases and J gave up 2 bases; unmatched junction bases: 12. CDR1 and CDR2 (germline): ENHRY, SYGVKD. This CDR3 has 16 residues. The CDR3 bases are TGTGCCATCAGGGTAACCGGGACAGAGAAGAACTATGGCTACACCTTC. Its translation: CAIRVTGTEKNYGYTF.

This clone was recorded once. The rearrangement joins TRBV4-2 to TRBJ1-5, with TRBD1 identical over 9 bases. The ends lost 0 bases at V and 7 bases at J; junction bases unmatched: 10. Germline CDR1 LGHNA, CDR2 YNFKEQ. This CDR3 region has 17 residues. CDR3: CASSQEGGQGGRQPQHF. CDR3 in DNA: TGTGCCAGCAGCCAAGAGGGGGGACAGGGAGGTCGGCAGCCCCAGCATTTT.

The chain carries TRBV4-3 and TRBJ2-3; 10 bases map to TRBD2. The CDR3 extends over 19 amino acids. Germline V gives CDR1 LGHNA, CDR2 YSLEER. The trim removed 0 bases at V and 1 base at J, leaving 10 bases unmatched. The CDR3 spells CASSQDLLAGSVGTDTQYF. The CDR3 DNA is TGCGCCAGCAGCCAAGATTTACTAGCGGGATCGGTCGGCACAGATACGCAGTATTTT.

The chain carries TRBV28 and TRBJ1-5, with TRBD1 matching 7 bases. The V gene end was trimmed by 4 bases and the J gene end by 9 bases; junction bases not matched to a gene: 15. Germline V gene lookup returns CDR1 MDHEN and CDR2 SYDVKM. The CDR3 is 16 amino acids. The CDR3 reads CASSSFGAGGRGPQHF. CDR3 DNA sequence: TGTGCCAGCAGTTCGTTTGGAGCAGGGGGTAGAGGGCCCCAGCATTTT. The full variable domain, completed using reference TRBV28 and TRBJ1-5, is DVKVTQSSRYLVKRTGEKVFLECVQDMDHENMFWYRQDPGLGLRLIYFSYDVKMKEKGDIPEGYSVSREKKERFSLILESASTNQTSMYLCASSSFGAGGRGPQHFGDGTRLSIL.

The chain recombines TRBV6-5 with TRBJ1-3; D is unclear. V was shortened by 6 bases and J by 0 bases, with 12 bases between the two germline ends. The CDR3 loop spans 15 amino acids. Per germline, CDR1 MNHEY and CDR2 SVGAGI. CDR3 sequence (DNA): TGTGCCAGCAGGCCGAGAGGATCCTCTGGAAACACCATATATTTT. Translating it yields CASRPRGSSGNTIYF.

This clone was counted once. The chain recombines TRBV28 with TRBJ1-2; unclear D gene. Germline loops: CDR1 MDHEN, CDR2 SYDVKM. The ends were cut back, 9 bases at V and 3 bases at J, with 14 bases in the middle. CDR3 length: 13 amino acids. The CDR3 protein is CASTYSTDYGYTF. As DNA, the CDR3 is TGTGCCAGTACCTATTCCACGGACTATGGCTACACCTTC.

The V gene is TRBV4-1, the J gene TRBJ2-3; tentatively, D is TRBD1 (5 bases). With 0 bases removed from V and 8 bases from J, the gap between germline ends came to 6 bases. From germline, CDR1 is MGHRA and CDR2 YSYEKL. The CDR3 sequence is 12 residues long. The DNA of the CDR3 is TGCGCCAGCAGCCAAGAGCAGGGTACGCAGTATTTT. Residues: CASSQEQGTQYF.

The chain carries TRBV3-1 (or the pseudogene TRBV3-2) and TRBJ1-6; 7 bases match TRBD1. Germline CDR1 reads LGHDT; CDR2 reads YNNKEL (reference sequence). The CDR3 consists of 16 residues. V shed 0 bases and J 10 bases; nucleotides not matched to a gene: 9. The CDR3 protein is CASSQDFQGVGSPLHF. CDR3 in DNA: TGTGCCAGCAGCCAAGATTTCCAGGGGGTCGGCTCACCCCTCCACTTT.

The CDR3 spells CASSQHPPYPGGAYEQYF. DNA for the CDR3: TGCGCCAGCAGCCAACACCCCCCTTATCCTGGCGGGGCCTACGAGCAGTACTTC. V usage is TRBV4-3 and J usage is TRBJ2-7, with D possibly TRBD2 on 6 matching bases. V was shortened by 2 bases and J by 2 bases, with 22 bases between the two germline ends. The CDR3 covers 18 residues. CDR1 and CDR2 from the germline V gene are LGHNA and YSLEER.

The chain carries TRBV7-2 and TRBJ1-2, with TRBD1 as a possible D gene (6 bases). Germline V gene lookup returns CDR1 SGHTA and CDR2 FQGNSA. This CDR3 has 13 amino acids. Trimming took 5 bases from V and 3 from J, leaving 10 bases between them. The CDR3 nucleotides read TGTGCCAGCAGCCCACAGGGTTACTATGGCTACACCTTC. Its translation is CASSPQGYYGYTF.

The V gene is TRBV5-1, the J gene TRBJ2-7, with 7 bases matching TRBD1. Germline CDR1 SGHRS, CDR2 YFSETQ. V lost 4 bases, J lost 2 bases, and 12 bases stayed unmatched. The CDR3 extends over 16 amino acids. This CDR3 is CASSIGSGTATYEQYF. As DNA, the CDR3 is TGCGCCAGCAGCATTGGGAGTGGGACAGCAACCTACGAGCAGTACTTC.

The genes are TRBV29-1 and TRBJ2-2; TRBD1 aligns across 7 bases. This CDR3 is 15 amino acids long. V lost 0 bases to trimming and J lost 0 bases; unmatched junction nucleotides: 1. Germline CDR1 and CDR2: SQVTM and ANQGSEA. In DNA form, the CDR3 reads TGCAGCGTTGAAGATGGGACAGCGAACACCGGGGAGCTGTTTTTT. Translation: CSVEDGTANTGELFF.

V usage is TRBV14 and J usage is TRBJ1-3; tentative D call: TRBD1 (5 bases). The CDR3 sequence is 14 residues long. Germline CDR1 is SGHDN and CDR2 is FVKESK. V lost 8 bases and J lost 9, with 20 bases in between. CDR3 nucleotide sequence: TGTGCCAGCGCCGGACCGGGGGGTGGACGCACCATATATTTT. Its protein is CASAGPGGGRTIYF.

The rearrangement uses TRBV3-1 (or the pseudogene TRBV3-2) and TRBJ2-1; 11 bases are shared with TRBD2. This CDR3 is built from 14 residues. Germline V lookup: CDR1 LGHDT, CDR2 YNNKEL (reference sequence). V trimming: 4 bases; J trimming: 9 bases; junction bases outside the gene matches: 5. DNA for the CDR3: TGTGCCAGCAGCCTTAGCGGGGGGGGTACTGAGCAGTTCTTC. Translating gives CASSLSGGGTEQFF.

The chain carries TRBV21-1 and TRBJ2-1; the table gives TRBD2 as D, unverified against the DNA. TRBV21-1 is assigned pseudogene status. The CDR3 contains 18 residues. CDR3 amino acids: CASSRLWLALSSYNEQFF. The CDR3 DNA reads TGTGCCAGCAGCAGATTGTGGCTAGCACTGAGCTCCTACAATGAGCAGTTCTTC.

V usage is TRBV7-2 and J usage is TRBJ2-5; no reliable D call. There are 14 residues in the CDR3. The V end was cut by 1 base, the J end by 2 bases, with 8 bases between. Germline CDR1 SGHTA, CDR2 FQGNSA. The CDR3 DNA sequence: TGTGCCAGCAGCTTAGAAGGAGCTCAAGAGACCCAGTACTTC. It codes for CASSLEGAQETQYF.

V is TRBV29-1 and J is TRBJ2-5; 7 positions match TRBD1. This CDR3 has 15 amino acids. J was trimmed by 5 bases and V by 5 bases; bases with no gene match: 14. CDR1 and CDR2 (germline): SQVTM, ANQGSEA. The CDR3 loop reads CSVWDHRQGGETQYF. The CDR3 DNA sequence: TGCAGCGTTTGGGATCACCGACAGGGTGGGGAGACCCAGTACTTC.

This clone appeared a single time. The J gene is TRBJ2-7, the V gene TRBV19; TRBD2 matches 9 bases. Germline CDR1 is LNHDA and CDR2 is SQIVND (reference sequence). With 1 base clipped from V and 3 bases from J, the junction kept 4 bases outside the gene matches. The length of the CDR3 is 15 residues. CDR3 sequence: CASSIAGGRGYEQYF. In nucleotides, the CDR3 is TGTGCCAGTAGTATAGCCGGCGGGAGGGGCTACGAGCAGTACTTC. Drawing the rest from reference TRBV19 and TRBJ2-7, the complete variable domain is DGGITQSPKYLFRKEGQNVTLSCEQNLNHDAMYWYRQDPGQGLRLIYYSQIVNDFQKGDIAEGYSVSREKKESFPLTVTSAQKNPTAFYLCASSIAGGRGYEQYFGPGTRLTVT.